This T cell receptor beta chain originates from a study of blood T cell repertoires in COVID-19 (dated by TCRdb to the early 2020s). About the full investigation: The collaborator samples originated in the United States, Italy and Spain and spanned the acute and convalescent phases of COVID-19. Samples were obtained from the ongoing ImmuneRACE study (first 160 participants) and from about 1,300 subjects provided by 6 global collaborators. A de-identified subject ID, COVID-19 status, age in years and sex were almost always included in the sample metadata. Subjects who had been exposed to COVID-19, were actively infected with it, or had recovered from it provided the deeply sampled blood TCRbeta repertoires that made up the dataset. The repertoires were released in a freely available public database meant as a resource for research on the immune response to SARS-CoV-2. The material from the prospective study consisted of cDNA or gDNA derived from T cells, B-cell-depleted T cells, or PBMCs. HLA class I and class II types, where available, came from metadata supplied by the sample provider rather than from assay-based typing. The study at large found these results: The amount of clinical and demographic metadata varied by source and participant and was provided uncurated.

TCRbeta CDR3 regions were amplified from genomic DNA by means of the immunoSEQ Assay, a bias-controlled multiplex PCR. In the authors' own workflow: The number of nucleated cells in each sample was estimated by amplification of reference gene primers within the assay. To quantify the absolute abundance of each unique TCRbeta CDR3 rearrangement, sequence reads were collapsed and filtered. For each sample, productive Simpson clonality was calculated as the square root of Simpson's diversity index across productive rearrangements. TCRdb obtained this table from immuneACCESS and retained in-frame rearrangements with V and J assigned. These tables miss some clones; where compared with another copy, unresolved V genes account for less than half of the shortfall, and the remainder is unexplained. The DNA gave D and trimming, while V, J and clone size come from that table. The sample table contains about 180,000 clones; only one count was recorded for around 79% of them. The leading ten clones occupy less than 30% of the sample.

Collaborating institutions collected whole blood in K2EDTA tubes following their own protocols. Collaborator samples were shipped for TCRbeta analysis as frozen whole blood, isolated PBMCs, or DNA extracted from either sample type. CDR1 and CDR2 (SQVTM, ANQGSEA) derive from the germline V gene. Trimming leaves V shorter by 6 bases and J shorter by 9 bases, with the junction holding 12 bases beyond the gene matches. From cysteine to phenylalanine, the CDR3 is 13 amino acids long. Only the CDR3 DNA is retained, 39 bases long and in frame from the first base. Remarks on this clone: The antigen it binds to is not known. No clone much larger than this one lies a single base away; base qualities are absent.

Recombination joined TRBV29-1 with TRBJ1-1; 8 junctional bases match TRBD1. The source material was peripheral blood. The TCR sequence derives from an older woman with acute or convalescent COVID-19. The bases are TGCAGCGTCACAGATCTCAGGGGGCGCAAAGCTTTCTTT. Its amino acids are CSVTDLRGRKAFF.